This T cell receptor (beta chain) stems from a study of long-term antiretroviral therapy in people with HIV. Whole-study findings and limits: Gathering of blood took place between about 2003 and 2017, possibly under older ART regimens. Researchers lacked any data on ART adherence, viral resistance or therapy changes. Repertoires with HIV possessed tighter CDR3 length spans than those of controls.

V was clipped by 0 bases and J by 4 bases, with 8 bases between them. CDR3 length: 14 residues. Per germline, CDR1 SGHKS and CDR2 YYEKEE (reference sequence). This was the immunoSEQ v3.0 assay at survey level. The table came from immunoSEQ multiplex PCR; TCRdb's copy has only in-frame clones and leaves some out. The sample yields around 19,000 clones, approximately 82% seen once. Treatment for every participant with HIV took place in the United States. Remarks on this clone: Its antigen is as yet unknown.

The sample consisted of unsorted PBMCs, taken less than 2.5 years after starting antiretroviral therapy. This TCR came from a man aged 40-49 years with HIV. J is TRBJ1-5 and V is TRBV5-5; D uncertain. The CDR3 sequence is CASSLEQLNQPQHF. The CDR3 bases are TGTGCCAGCAGCTTGGAACAGCTAAATCAGCCCCAGCATTTT.